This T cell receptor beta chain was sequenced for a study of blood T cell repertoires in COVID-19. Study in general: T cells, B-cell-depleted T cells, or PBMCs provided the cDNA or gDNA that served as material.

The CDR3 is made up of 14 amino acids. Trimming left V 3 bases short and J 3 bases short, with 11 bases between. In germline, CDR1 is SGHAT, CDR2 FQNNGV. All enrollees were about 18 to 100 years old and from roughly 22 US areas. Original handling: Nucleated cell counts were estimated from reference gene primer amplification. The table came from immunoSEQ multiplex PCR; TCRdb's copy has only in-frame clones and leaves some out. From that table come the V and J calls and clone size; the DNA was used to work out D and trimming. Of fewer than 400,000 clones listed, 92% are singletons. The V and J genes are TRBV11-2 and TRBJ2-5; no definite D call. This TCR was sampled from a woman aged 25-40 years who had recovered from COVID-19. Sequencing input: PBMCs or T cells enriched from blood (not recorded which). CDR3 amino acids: CASSFLVAEETQYF. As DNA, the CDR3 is TGTGCCAGCAGCTTCTTAGTAGCAGAAGAGACCCAGTACTTC.